The present TCR beta chain was sequenced within a study of cytomegalovirus exposure and HLA in healthy donors. The PCR ran on 60 Vbeta and 13 Jbeta primers. The repertoire was sequenced with immunoSEQ multiplex PCR; TCRdb's copy has only in-frame clones and lacks some. The table lists fewer than 350,000 clones, about 87% of them singletons. The CDR3 has 12 residues. CDR1 and CDR2 (germline): GTSNPN, SVGIG (reference sequence). Trimming left V 0 bases short and J 5 bases short, with 7 bases between. Turning to this clone: Its antigen is not known.

Study-wide points: Later work showed greater clonal expansion in HLA-associated TCR beta chains than in equally common others. Association with HLA alleles at 0.05 false discovery rate was found for approximately 18,000 TCR beta sequences in a later analysis.

Source material: PBMCs. The origin of this receptor is a woman under 30 in good health and CMV-seronegative. This rearrangement joins TRBV30 to TRBJ1-2; D remains ambiguous. The CDR3 DNA sequence: TGTGCCTGGAGTGTCCTTTCGTATGGCTACACCTTC. Its translation is CAWSVLSYGYTF.